The T cell receptor (beta chain) described here comes from a study of cytomegalovirus exposure and HLA in healthy donors. Study results and limitations: With high specificity and sensitivity, the classifier reportedly diagnosed cytomegalovirus status. In a later analysis, first-cohort TCR clusters were found to tend to co-occur in the roughly 120 validation repertoires. TCR beta chains numbering more than 150 were designated cytomegalovirus-associated.

Germline V gene data show CDR1 as SGHDT and CDR2 as YYEEEE. This CDR3 has 14 residues. Trimming cost V 4 bases and J 4 bases, with 14 bases left between them. To note about this clone: The antigen is not known.

Sequencing used immunoSEQ multiplex PCR; TCRdb keeps in-frame clones, though not all of them. This table holds 200,000 to 250,000 clones, around nine tenths found once. The donors were part of the validation cohort of 100 to 150 subjects. That cohort was separate from the first cohort, which comprised 666 subjects. The receptor was derived from a woman aged 18-30 years in good health and CMV-seronegative. This rearrangement joins TRBV5-6 to TRBJ1-2; tentative D call: TRBD1 (6 bases). Sequenced material: PBMCs. CDR3 DNA: TGTGCCAGCAGCGACACAGGGCCCTCCTATGGCTACACCTTC. It encodes CASSDTGPSYGYTF.